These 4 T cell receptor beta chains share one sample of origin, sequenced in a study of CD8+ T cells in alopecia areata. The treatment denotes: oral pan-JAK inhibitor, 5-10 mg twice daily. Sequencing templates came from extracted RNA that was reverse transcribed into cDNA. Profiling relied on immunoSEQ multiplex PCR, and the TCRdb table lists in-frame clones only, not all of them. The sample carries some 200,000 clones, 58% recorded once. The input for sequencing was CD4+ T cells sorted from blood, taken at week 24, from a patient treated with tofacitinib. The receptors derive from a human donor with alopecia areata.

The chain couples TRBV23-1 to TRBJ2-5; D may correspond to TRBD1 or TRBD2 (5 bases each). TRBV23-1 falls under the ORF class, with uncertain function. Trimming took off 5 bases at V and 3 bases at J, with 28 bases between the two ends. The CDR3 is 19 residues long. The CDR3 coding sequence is TGCGCCAGCAGTGGAAGGGACGCAGAAAAGAGACCACCCAAAGAGACCCAGTACTTC. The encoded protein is CASSGRDAEKRPPKETQYF.

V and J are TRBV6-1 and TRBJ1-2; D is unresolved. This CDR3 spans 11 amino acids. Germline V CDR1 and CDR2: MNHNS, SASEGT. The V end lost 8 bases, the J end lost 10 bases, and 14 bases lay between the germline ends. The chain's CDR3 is CASGELHAYTF. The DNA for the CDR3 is TGTGCCAGCGGGGAATTGCATGCCTACACCTTC.

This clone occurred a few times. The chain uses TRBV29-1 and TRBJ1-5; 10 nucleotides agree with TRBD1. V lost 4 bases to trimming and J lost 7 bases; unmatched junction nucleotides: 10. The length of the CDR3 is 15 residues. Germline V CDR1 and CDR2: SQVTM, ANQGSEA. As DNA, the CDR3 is TGCAGCGTTGTAATTATGGGGACAGGGGAACAGCCCCAGCATTTT. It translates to CSVVIMGTGEQPQHF.

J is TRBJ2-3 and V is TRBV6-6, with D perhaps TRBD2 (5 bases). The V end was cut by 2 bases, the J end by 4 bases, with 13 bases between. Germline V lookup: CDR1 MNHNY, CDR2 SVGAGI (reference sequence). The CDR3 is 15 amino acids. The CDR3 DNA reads TGTGCCAGCAGTTACGCCCGAACCGGGGCAGATACGCAGTATTTT. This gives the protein CASSYARTGADTQYF.